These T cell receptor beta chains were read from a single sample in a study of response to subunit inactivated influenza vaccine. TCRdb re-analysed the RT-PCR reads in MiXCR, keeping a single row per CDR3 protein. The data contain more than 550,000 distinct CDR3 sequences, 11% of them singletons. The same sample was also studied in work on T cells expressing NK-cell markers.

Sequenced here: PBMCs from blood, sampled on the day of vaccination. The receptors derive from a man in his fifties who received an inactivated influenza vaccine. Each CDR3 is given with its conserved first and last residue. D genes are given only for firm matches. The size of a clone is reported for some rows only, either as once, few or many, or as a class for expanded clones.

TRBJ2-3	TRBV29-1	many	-	TGCAGCGTTGATGATTCGGGCACAGATACGCAGTATTTT	CSVDDSGTDTQYF
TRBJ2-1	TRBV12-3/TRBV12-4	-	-	TGTGCCAGCAGTCCTAGGGGGATGAGCTCCTACAATGAGCAGTTCTTC	CASSPRGMSSYNEQFF
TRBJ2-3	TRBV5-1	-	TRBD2	TGCGCCAGCAGCCCCCGTGTGGGGGGGTCATCAGATACGCAGTATTTT	CASSPRVGGSSDTQYF
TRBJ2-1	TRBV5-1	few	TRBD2	TGCGCCAGCACCGGGGGGGACCCCTACAATGAGCAGTTCTTC	CASTGGDPYNEQFF
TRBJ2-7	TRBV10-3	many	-	TGTGCCACGACAGGCCTCTCCTACGAGCAGTACTTC	CATTGLSYEQYF
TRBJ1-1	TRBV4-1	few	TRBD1	TGCGCCAGCAGCCCCGAGCGCGGGACAGATGAAGCTTTCTTT	CASSPERGTDEAFF
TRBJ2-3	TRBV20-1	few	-	TGCAGTGCGATGCAGTCCTTGGGGCCCACAGATACGCAGTATTTT	CSAMQSLGPTDTQYF
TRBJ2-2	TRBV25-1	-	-	TGTGCCAGCAGGGAGGTGGCCGGGGAGCTGTTTTTT	CASREVAGELFF
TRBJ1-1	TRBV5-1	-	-	TGCGCCAGCAGCGGGGGGGGCTTGATCACTGAAGCTTTCTTT	CASSGGGLITEAFF
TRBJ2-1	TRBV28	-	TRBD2	TGTGCCAGCAGTTCCGCTAGCGGGAGTCCAAATGAGCAGTTCTTC	CASSSASGSPNEQFF
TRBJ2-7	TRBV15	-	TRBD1	TGTGCCACCAGCAGAGAGACAGGGTTAAGCGACGAGCAGTACTTC	CATSRETGLSDEQYF
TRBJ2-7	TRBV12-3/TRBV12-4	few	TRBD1	TGTGCCAGCAGCCGGCAGGGGGCGAAAACCTACGAGCAGTACTTC	CASSRQGAKTYEQYF
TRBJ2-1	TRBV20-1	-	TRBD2	TGCAGTGCTAGAAGACTAGCGTTCTCCTACAATGAGCAGTTCTTC	CSARRLAFSYNEQFF
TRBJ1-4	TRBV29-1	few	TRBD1	TGCAGCGCACGGACAGGGGTCGCTGAAAAACTGTTTTTT	CSARTGVAEKLFF
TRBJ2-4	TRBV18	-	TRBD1	TGTGCCAGCTCACCAAGGACAGGGGAAAACATTCAGTACTTC	CASSPRTGENIQYF
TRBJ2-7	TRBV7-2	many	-	TGTGCCAGCAGCTTAGCGGTTAGCACCTACGAGCAGTACTTC	CASSLAVSTYEQYF
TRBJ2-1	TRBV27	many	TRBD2	TGTGCCAGCAGTCTCGGACTAGTGGGGAATGAGCAGTTCTTC	CASSLGLVGNEQFF
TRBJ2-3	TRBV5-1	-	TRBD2	TGCGCCAGCACTTCTAGCGGGAGTGTCGGAGATACGCAGTATTTT	CASTSSGSVGDTQYF
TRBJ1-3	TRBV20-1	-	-	TGCAGTGCTAGAGATCACACATACTCCTCTGGAAACACCATATATTTT	CSARDHTYSSGNTIYF
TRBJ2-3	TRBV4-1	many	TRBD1	TGCGCCAGCAGCCAACTAGGGACAGGGGCAGATACGCAGTATTTT	CASSQLGTGADTQYF
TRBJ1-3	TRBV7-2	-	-	TGTGCCAGCAGCTTAGATCGCAGTCCCCGGCGCACCATATATTTT	CASSLDRSPRRTIYF
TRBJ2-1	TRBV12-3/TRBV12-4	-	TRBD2	TGTGCCAGCAGTTTAGGGGTACTAGCGGGAGGGCCTAGCTCCTACAATGAGCAGTTCTTC	CASSLGVLAGGPSSYNEQFF
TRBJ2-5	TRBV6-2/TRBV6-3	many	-	TGTGCCAGCAAACTTAGGGAGGAGACCCAGTACTTC	CASKLREETQYF
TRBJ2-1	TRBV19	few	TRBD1	TGTGCCAGTGCCGGGACAGGCTACAATGAGCAGTTCTTC	CASAGTGYNEQFF
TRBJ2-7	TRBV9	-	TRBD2	TGTGCCAGCAGCGTAGAGCCTAGCGGGAACGAGCAGTACTTC	CASSVEPSGNEQYF
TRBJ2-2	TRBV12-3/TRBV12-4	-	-	TGTGCCAGCAGTTTGGTACTGGGCCTGTTTTTT	CASSLVLGLFF
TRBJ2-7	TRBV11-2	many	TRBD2	TGTGCCAGCAGTCAAAGGACTAGCGGGGGCTACGAGCAGTACTTC	CASSQRTSGGYEQYF
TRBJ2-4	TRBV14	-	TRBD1	TGTGCCAGCAGCCATCTACCGGGACAGGGGGCGCAAAGCATTCAGTACTTC	CASSHLPGQGAQSIQYF
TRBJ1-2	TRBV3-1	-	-	TGTGCCAGCAGCCATACGACATGGACCGGGACGGGCTATGGCTACACCTTC	CASSHTTWTGTGYGYTF
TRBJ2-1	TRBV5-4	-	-	TGTGCCAGCAGCTCGAAGATACGAGGGGCCATCGATGAGCAGTTCTTC	CASSSKIRGAIDEQFF
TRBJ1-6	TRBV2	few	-	TGTGCCAGCTCAACGGGAACGGGGTATTCACCCCTCCACTTT	CASSTGTGYSPLHF
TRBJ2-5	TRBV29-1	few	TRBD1	TGCAGCGTCCGGACAGGGAGAGGGACCCAGTACTTC	CSVRTGRGTQYF
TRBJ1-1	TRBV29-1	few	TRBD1	TGCAGCTTTCGACAGGGCAAAGAAGCTTTCTTT	CSFRQGKEAFF
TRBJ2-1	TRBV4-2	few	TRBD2	TGTGCCAGCAGCCAAGACCTCGGACTAGCGGGAAGCTCCTACAATGAGCAGTTCTTC	CASSQDLGLAGSSYNEQFF
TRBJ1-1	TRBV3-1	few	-	TGTGCCAGCAGCCCGTACGCAGGGAACACTGAAGCTTTCTTT	CASSPYAGNTEAFF
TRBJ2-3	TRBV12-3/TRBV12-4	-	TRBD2	TGTGCCAGCAGCCCAGGGACTAGCGGGAGAACAGATACGCAGTATTTT	CASSPGTSGRTDTQYF
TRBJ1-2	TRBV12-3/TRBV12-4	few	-	TGTGCCAGCAACAAAAGCGGGGGGCAACAAGGAGGCTACACCTTC	CASNKSGGQQGGYTF
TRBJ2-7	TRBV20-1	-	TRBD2	TGCAGTGTGAAGCGGGGGGGTCGGGAGCAGTACTTC	CSVKRGGREQYF
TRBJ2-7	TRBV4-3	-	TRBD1	TGCGCCAGCAGCCCCGGACAGGGGGCCCCCTACGAGCAGTACTTC	CASSPGQGAPYEQYF
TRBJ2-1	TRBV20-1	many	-	TGCAGTCCTCACCCACCCGGGACAAAAAACAATGAGCAGTTCTTC	CSPHPPGTKNNEQFF
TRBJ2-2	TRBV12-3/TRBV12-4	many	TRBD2	TGTGCCAGCAGTTTTAGCGGGGGTAACACCGGGGAGCTGTTTTTT	CASSFSGGNTGELFF
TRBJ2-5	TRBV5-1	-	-	TGCGCCAGCAGCGATAGCCACGGTGGGGAGACCCAGTACTTC	CASSDSHGGETQYF
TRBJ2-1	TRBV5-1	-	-	TGCGCCAGCAGCTCGAACGATGAGCAGTTCTTC	CASSSNDEQFF